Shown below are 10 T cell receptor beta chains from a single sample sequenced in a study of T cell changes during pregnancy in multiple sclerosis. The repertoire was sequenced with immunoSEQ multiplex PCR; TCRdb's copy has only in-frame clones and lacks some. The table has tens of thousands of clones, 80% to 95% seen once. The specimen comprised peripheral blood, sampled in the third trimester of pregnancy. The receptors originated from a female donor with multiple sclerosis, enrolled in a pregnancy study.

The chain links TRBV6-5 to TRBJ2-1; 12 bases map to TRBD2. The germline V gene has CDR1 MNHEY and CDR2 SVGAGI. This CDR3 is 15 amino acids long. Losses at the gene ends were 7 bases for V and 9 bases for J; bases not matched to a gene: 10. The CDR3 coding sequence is TGTGCCAGCAAATCTCTAGCGGGAGGGTCGGGTGAGCAGTTCTTC. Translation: CASKSLAGGSGEQFF.

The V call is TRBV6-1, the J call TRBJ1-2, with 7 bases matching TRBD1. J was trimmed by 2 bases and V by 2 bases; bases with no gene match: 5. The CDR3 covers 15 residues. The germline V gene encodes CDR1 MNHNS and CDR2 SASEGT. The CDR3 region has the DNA TGTGCCAGCAGTGAAACACCGGGACAGAACTATGGCTACACCTTC. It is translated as CASSETPGQNYGYTF.

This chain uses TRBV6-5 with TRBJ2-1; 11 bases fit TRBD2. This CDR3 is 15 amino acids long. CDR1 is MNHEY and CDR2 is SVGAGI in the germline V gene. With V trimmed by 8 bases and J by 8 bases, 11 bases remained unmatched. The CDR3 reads CASHDLAGGTYEQFF. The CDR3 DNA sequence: TGTGCCAGCCACGATTTAGCGGGAGGGACCTATGAGCAGTTCTTC.

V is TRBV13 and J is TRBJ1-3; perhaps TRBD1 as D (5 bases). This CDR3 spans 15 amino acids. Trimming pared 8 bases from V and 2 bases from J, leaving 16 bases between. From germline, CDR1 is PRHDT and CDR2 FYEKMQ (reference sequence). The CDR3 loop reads CASGKRGDTGNTIYF. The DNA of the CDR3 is TGTGCCAGCGGCAAACGGGGGGATACTGGAAACACCATATATTTT.

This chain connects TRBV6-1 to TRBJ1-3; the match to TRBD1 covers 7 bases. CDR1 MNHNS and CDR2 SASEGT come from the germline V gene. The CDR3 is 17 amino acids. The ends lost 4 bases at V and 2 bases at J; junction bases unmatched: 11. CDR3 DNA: TGTGCCAGCAGTGGGTTGACTCCTGACAGGGCTGGAAACACCATATATTTT. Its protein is CASSGLTPDRAGNTIYF.

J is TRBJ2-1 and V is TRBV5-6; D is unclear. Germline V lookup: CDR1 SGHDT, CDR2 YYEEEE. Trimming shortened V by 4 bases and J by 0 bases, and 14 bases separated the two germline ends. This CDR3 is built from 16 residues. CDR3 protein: CASSHTGRSSYNEQFF. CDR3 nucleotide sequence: TGTGCCAGCAGCCACACCGGAAGGAGCTCCTACAATGAGCAGTTCTTC.

CDR3: CASSDEGSSGGKYF. CDR3 nucleotides: TGTGCCAGCAGTGACGAAGGGAGTAGCGGGGGAAAGTACTTC. The chain is built from TRBV2 and TRBJ2-5, with TRBD2 identical over 9 bases. CDR1 is SNHLY, CDR2 FYNNEI, per germline. V trimming: 3 bases; J trimming: 12 bases; junction bases outside the gene matches: 11. The CDR3 is 14 residues long. The full variable domain, completed using reference TRBV2 and TRBJ2-5, is EPEVTQTPSHQVTQMGQEVILRCVPISNHLYFYWYRQILGQKVEFLVSFYNNEISEKSEIFDDQFSVERPDGSNFTLKIRSTKLEDSAMYFCASSDEGSSGGKYFGPGTRLLVL.

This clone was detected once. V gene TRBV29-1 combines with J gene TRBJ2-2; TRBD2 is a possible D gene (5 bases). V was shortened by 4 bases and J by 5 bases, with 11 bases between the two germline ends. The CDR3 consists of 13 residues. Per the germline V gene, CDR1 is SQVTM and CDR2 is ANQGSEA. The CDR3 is CSVAAAGTGELFF. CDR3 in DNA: TGCAGCGTTGCAGCGGCTGGAACCGGGGAGCTGTTTTTT.

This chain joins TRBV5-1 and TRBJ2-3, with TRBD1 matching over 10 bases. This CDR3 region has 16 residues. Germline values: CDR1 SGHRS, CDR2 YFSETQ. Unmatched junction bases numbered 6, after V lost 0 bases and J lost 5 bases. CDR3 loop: CASSLVGTGAGDTQYF. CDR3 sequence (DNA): TGCGCCAGCAGCTTGGTGGGGACAGGGGCGGGAGATACGCAGTATTTT.

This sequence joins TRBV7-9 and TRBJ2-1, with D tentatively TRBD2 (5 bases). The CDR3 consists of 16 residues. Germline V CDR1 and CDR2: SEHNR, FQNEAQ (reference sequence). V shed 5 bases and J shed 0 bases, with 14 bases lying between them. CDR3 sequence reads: CASSRSGTSSYNEQFF. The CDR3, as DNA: TGTGCCAGCAGCCGAAGCGGAACGAGCTCCTACAATGAGCAGTTCTTC. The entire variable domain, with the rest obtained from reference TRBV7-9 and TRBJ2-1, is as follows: DTGVSQNPRHKITKRGQNVTFRCDPISEHNRLYWYRQTLGQGPEFLTYFQNEAQLEKSRLLSDRFSAERPKGSFSTLEIQRTEQGDSAMYLCASSRSGTSSYNEQFFGPGTRLTVL.